Each of the 24 T cell receptor beta chains below was sequenced from the same sample in a study of shared clonotypes between healthy human individuals. Generated by immunoSEQ multiplex PCR, the TCRdb table keeps only in-frame clones and is missing some. Among about 1.4 million clones listed, roughly 95% were seen once. Sequencing input: naive CD4+ T cells sorted from blood. Stated subset: CD45RA+ positively selected. These receptors were obtained from a man aged 25 to 40 in good health.

The gene calls are TRBV6-5 and TRBJ1-2, with a weak D call TRBD1 (5 bases). The germline gives CDR1 MNHEY, CDR2 SVGAGI. Trimming stripped 2 bases from V and 5 bases from J, with 15 bases between. The CDR3 is made up of 15 amino acids. The CDR3 DNA reads TGTGCCAGCAGTTACGCCAGACAGACGCGGTATGGCTACACCTTC. Protein product: CASSYARQTRYGYTF.

The gene calls are TRBV6-7 and TRBJ2-7; the D gene is possibly TRBD2 (5 bases). TRBV6-7 belongs to the ORF category, with a function that is uncertain. V was shortened by 0 bases and J by 2 bases, with 14 bases between the two germline ends. This CDR3 has 16 residues. The CDR3 region has the DNA TGTGCCAGCAGTTACTCCCCAGGAGGCTTCCCCTACGAGCAGTACTTC. Its translation is CASSYSPGGFPYEQYF.

The genes are TRBV28 and TRBJ2-7; 10 bases fit TRBD1. The ends lost 7 bases at V and 4 bases at J; junction bases unmatched: 10. CDR3 size: 15 residues. Per germline, CDR1 MDHEN and CDR2 SYDVKM. The chain's CDR3 is CASTSPTGGLYEQYF. The CDR3 nucleotides read TGTGCCAGCACTTCACCGACAGGGGGCTTGTACGAGCAGTACTTC.

CDR3 amino acids: CASMVVMNTEAFF. The CDR3 nucleotides read TGTGCCAGCATGGTAGTAATGAACACTGAAGCTTTCTTT. This chain links TRBV27 with TRBJ1-1; D is unresolved. There are 13 residues in the CDR3. CDR1 is MNHEY, CDR2 SMNVEV, per germline (reference sequence). V dropped 7 bases and J dropped 0 bases, with 9 bases sitting between them.

The CDR3 reads CASSQVGLSIDTQYF. The CDR3 DNA follows: TGCGCCAGCAGCCAAGTCGGTCTTTCGATTGATACGCAGTATTTT. The V gene is TRBV4-1, the J gene TRBJ2-3; no clear D. V was clipped by 1 base and J by 6 bases, with 14 bases between them. Per germline, CDR1 MGHRA and CDR2 YSYEKL. The CDR3 is 15 residues long.

J is TRBJ2-6 and V is TRBV19, with no clear D. Deletions cut 6 bases from V and 0 bases from J, with 15 bases between. The CDR3 extends over 17 amino acids. From germline, CDR1 is LNHDA and CDR2 SQIVND (reference sequence). CDR3 nucleotides: TGTGCCAGTAGGACCGGGCCCTCGAGCTCTGGGGCCAACGTCCTGACTTTC. As protein: CASRTGPSSSGANVLTF.

The rearrangement links TRBV10-3 to TRBJ1-2; D perhaps matches TRBD1 (5 bases). Germline V gives CDR1 ENHRY, CDR2 SYGVKD. The CDR3 spans 12 residues. Trimming removed 2 bases from V and 10 bases from J, with 11 bases in between. The CDR3 loop is CAISEARGSYTF. The CDR3 bases are TGTGCCATCAGTGAGGCGAGGGGTTCCTACACCTTC.

The rearrangement joins TRBV27 to TRBJ2-5; 11 positions agree with TRBD2. The CDR3 is 17 amino acids. With V trimmed by 4 bases and J by 4 bases, 11 bases remained unmatched. Per the germline V gene, CDR1 is MNHEY and CDR2 is SMNVEV (reference sequence). Here the CDR3 DNA reads TGTGCCAGCAGTTCCAAAAGAGCTAGCGGGAGGTTAGAGACCCAGTACTTC. This gives the protein CASSSKRASGRLETQYF.

The chain couples TRBV5-1 to TRBJ2-3; TRBD2 might be the D (5 bases). Trimming left V 3 bases short and J 2 bases short, with 13 bases between. The length of the CDR3 is 15 residues. Germline CDR1 is SGHRS and CDR2 is YFSETQ. The CDR3 sequence is CASSSSGMNTDTQYF. The CDR3 DNA follows: TGCGCCAGCAGCTCCAGCGGCATGAACACAGATACGCAGTATTTT.

The rearrangement joins TRBV28 to TRBJ1-5; D remains unclear. CDR1 MDHEN and CDR2 SYDVKM come from the germline V gene. V was clipped by 8 bases and J by 5 bases, with 10 bases between them. This CDR3 region has 12 residues. The CDR3 sequence: CASLNRYQPQHF. The CDR3 DNA sequence: TGTGCCAGCCTGAACAGATATCAGCCCCAGCATTTT.

The chain employs TRBV6-5 and TRBJ2-2; possibly TRBD1 for D (5 bases). Trimming pared 6 bases from V and 6 bases from J, leaving 11 bases between. Germline CDR1 and CDR2: MNHEY and SVGAGI. The CDR3 length is 13 residues. This CDR3 reads CASRRQGAGELFF. Written as DNA, the CDR3 is TGTGCCAGCAGGCGGCAGGGCGCCGGGGAGCTGTTTTTT.

The chain carries TRBV11-2 and TRBJ2-7; 8 nucleotides line up with TRBD2. The CDR3 runs 16 residues. CDR1 and CDR2 from the germline V gene are SGHAT and FQNNGV. With V trimmed by 1 base and J by 2 bases, 7 bases remained unmatched. The CDR3 loop reads CASSLAGGTGTYEQYF. DNA of the CDR3: TGTGCCAGCAGCTTAGCGGGGGGGACTGGAACCTACGAGCAGTACTTC.

V gene TRBV18 combines with J gene TRBJ2-3; a possible D gene is TRBD1 (5 bases). Germline CDR1 and CDR2: KGHSH and LQKENI. Trimming stripped 4 bases from V and 3 bases from J, with 17 bases between. CDR3 size: 16 residues. CDR3 protein: CASSLHSEGATDTQYF. The CDR3 nucleotides read TGTGCCAGCTCACTCCACAGCGAAGGGGCGACAGATACGCAGTATTTT.

This rearrangement joins TRBV5-1 to TRBJ2-7; TRBD1 agrees at 7 bases. The junction had 6 bases not matched to a gene; V was cut back by 4 bases and J by 2 bases. The CDR3 sequence is 14 residues long. Germline V gene data show CDR1 as SGHRS and CDR2 as YFSETQ. This CDR3 reads CASSLGDRTYEQYF. The CDR3 DNA reads TGCGCCAGCAGCCTGGGGGACAGAACCTACGAGCAGTACTTC.

The V call is TRBV28, the J call TRBJ2-1; TRBD2 aligns across 7 bases. CDR1 and CDR2 (germline): MDHEN, SYDVKM. The length of the CDR3 is 14 residues. Germline trimming cut 5 bases from V and 3 bases from J; bases unmatched to any gene: 4. The CDR3 DNA follows: TGTGCCAGCAGTATTCTAGCGGACTACAATGAGCAGTTCTTC. Encoded protein: CASSILADYNEQFF.

The chain carries TRBV18 and TRBJ2-7, with 7 bases that match TRBD2. With 3 bases clipped from V and 0 bases from J, the junction kept 5 bases outside the gene matches. The CDR3 is made up of 15 amino acids. Germline V gene sequence: CDR1 KGHSH, CDR2 LQKENI. The chain's CDR3 is CASSPLRTSSYEQYF. In DNA form, the CDR3 reads TGTGCCAGCTCACCTCTCCGGACTAGCTCCTACGAGCAGTACTTC.

This chain links TRBV15 with TRBJ2-1; perhaps TRBD2 as D (5 bases). The CDR3 runs 16 residues. CDR1 LNHNV and CDR2 YYDKDF come from the germline V gene (reference sequence). Trimming took 3 bases from V and 5 from J, leaving 17 bases between them. CDR3 in DNA: TGTGCCACCAGCAGGGCGAGCCCGCCGAGGGACAATGAGCAGTTCTTC. This translates into CATSRASPPRDNEQFF. The whole variable domain, filled in from reference TRBV15 and TRBJ2-1, reads DAMVIQNPRYQVTQFGKPVTLSCSQTLNHNVMYWYQQKSSQAPKLLFHYYDKDFNNEADTPDNFQSRRPNTSFCFLDIRSPGLGDTAMYLCATSRASPPRDNEQFFGPGTRLTVL.

The rearrangement joins TRBV4-1 to TRBJ1-1; D is possibly TRBD1 (5 bases). Trimming shortened V by 5 bases and J by 5 bases, and 18 bases separated the two germline ends. The CDR3 runs 15 residues. Germline CDR1 and CDR2: MGHRA and YSYEKL. The CDR3 region is CASSIQGPRWTEAFF. The CDR3 DNA follows: TGCGCCAGCAGCATTCAGGGCCCGCGGTGGACTGAAGCTTTCTTT.

V usage is TRBV7-9 and J usage is TRBJ1-2, with a possible D match to TRBD1 (5 bases). The V gene's germline CDR1 is SEHNR and CDR2 FQNEAQ (reference sequence). The CDR3 runs to 16 residues. V lost 0 bases and J 4 bases, leaving 15 bases between the germline ends. The CDR3 sequence: CASSLASVGRAYGYTF. The CDR3 DNA follows: TGTGCCAGCAGCTTAGCGTCGGTGGGCAGGGCCTATGGCTACACCTTC.

The CDR3 region has the DNA TGTGCCAGCAGCCCCCAAGGACCCTCCTACGAGCAGTACTTC. It is translated as CASSPQGPSYEQYF. This sequence joins TRBV9 and TRBJ2-7; D gene uncertain. The V gene lost 4 bases and the J gene lost 0 bases, with 11 bases spanning the gap. The germline V gene has CDR1 SGDLS and CDR2 YYNGEE. This CDR3 has 14 residues.

The J gene is TRBJ1-1, the V gene TRBV7-9; D gene uncertain. The V end was cut by 5 bases, the J end by 1 base, with 11 bases between. Germline V lookup: CDR1 SEHNR, CDR2 FQNEAQ (reference sequence). The CDR3 is 14 residues long. The CDR3 loop reads CASSPTSRNTEAFF. The CDR3 DNA follows: TGTGCCAGCAGCCCAACGAGCAGGAACACTGAAGCTTTCTTT. Based on the CDR3 plus reference TRBV7-9 and TRBJ1-1, the full variable domain is DTGVSQNPRHKITKRGQNVTFRCDPISEHNRLYWYRQTLGQGPEFLTYFQNEAQLEKSRLLSDRFSAERPKGSFSTLEIQRTEQGDSAMYLCASSPTSRNTEAFFGQGTRLTVV.

This rearrangement joins TRBV30 to TRBJ2-7; TRBD2 aligns across 9 bases. V lost 3 bases, J lost 5 bases, and 11 bases stayed unmatched. The CDR3 totals 15 residues. Germline V gives CDR1 GTSNPN, CDR2 SVGIG (reference sequence). CDR3 sequence reads: CAWSRLAGGWDEQYF. The CDR3 DNA is TGTGCCTGGAGCCGGCTGGCGGGAGGGTGGGACGAGCAGTACTTC.

The chain couples TRBV27 to TRBJ2-1; 8 bases align to TRBD1. The CDR3 has 15 residues. The germline V gene has CDR1 MNHEY and CDR2 SMNVEV (reference sequence). With 8 bases clipped from V and 3 bases from J, the junction kept 9 bases outside the gene matches. CDR3: CASQRQGAGYNEQFF. The CDR3, as DNA: TGTGCCAGCCAAAGGCAGGGGGCCGGCTACAATGAGCAGTTCTTC.

The chain recombines TRBV4-2 with TRBJ2-7, with D tentatively TRBD1 (5 bases). Germline V gives CDR1 LGHNA, CDR2 YNFKEQ. V lost 2 bases and J lost 0, with 11 bases in between. The CDR3 spans 15 residues. CDR3 DNA: TGTGCCAGCAGCCAAACAGGTTTAAGCTCCTACGAGCAGTACTTC. This translates into CASSQTGLSSYEQYF.